Listed below are T cell receptor beta chains from one sample, sequenced in a study of cytomegalovirus exposure and HLA in healthy donors. TCRdb's copy holds only in-frame clones and misses some; the assay was immunoSEQ multiplex PCR. Among roughly 150,000 clones, roughly 84% were seen once, and the ten largest hold 10% to 13%. The sequenced material came from PBMCs. Receptor source: a man aged 30-40 years in good health and CMV-seropositive. The CDR3 runs from the conserved cysteine through the conserved F or W. D genes are given only for firm matches.

v_call: TRBV4-1
j_call: TRBJ2-5
d_call: NA
cdr3_aa: CASSQVAGSETQYF

v_call: TRBV2
j_call: TRBJ1-5
d_call: TRBD1
cdr3_aa: CATTGARNQPQHF

v_call: TRBV19
j_call: TRBJ2-7
d_call: TRBD1
cdr3_aa: CASSIGGTGEDEQYF

v_call: TRBV5-6
j_call: TRBJ2-2
d_call: TRBD2
cdr3_aa: CASSLGGGGSGELFF

v_call: TRBV19
j_call: TRBJ1-1
d_call: TRBD1
cdr3_aa: CASNPGQGAEAFF

v_call: TRBV28
j_call: TRBJ2-7
d_call: NA
cdr3_aa: CASTTFSAGEQYF

v_call: TRBV11-2
j_call: TRBJ1-1
d_call: TRBD1
cdr3_aa: CASSLDAGGFLGTEAFF

v_call: TRBV18
j_call: TRBJ2-5
d_call: NA
cdr3_aa: CASSPAQGETQYF

v_call: TRBV5-1
j_call: TRBJ2-3
d_call: NA
cdr3_aa: CASSLAGTSTDTQYF

v_call: TRBV15
j_call: TRBJ2-7
d_call: TRBD2
cdr3_aa: CATSRVAGGAEQYF

v_call: TRBV7-3
j_call: TRBJ1-4
d_call: NA
cdr3_aa: CASSLGRVGIEKLFF

v_call: TRBV13
j_call: TRBJ2-1
d_call: NA
cdr3_aa: CASSSAETAYNEQFF

v_call: TRBV9
j_call: TRBJ1-2
d_call: NA
cdr3_aa: CASSPNRDDGYTF

v_call: TRBV10-3
j_call: TRBJ2-7
d_call: TRBD1
cdr3_aa: CAIRGRGQGATVSYEQYF

v_call: TRBV2
j_call: TRBJ1-3
d_call: NA
cdr3_aa: CASSITGSGNTIYF

v_call: TRBV28
j_call: TRBJ2-7
d_call: TRBD2
cdr3_aa: CARMGLAGGPGLEQYF

v_call: TRBV4-1
j_call: TRBJ2-7
d_call: NA
cdr3_aa: CASSPWEGGSFEQYF

v_call: TRBV9
j_call: TRBJ1-1
d_call: NA
cdr3_aa: CASSVVGGGNPTEAFF